This TCR beta chain was found in a study of CD8 T cells in ankylosing spondylitis. Study-wide results and limits: A TCR beta motif made of several highly homologous variants seemed typical of ankylosing spondylitis blood.

This CDR3 is 15 amino acids long. V gave up 0 bases and J gave up 7 bases, with 12 bases separating them. Germline-derived CDR1 and CDR2 are MGHDK and SYGVNS. This clonotype appeared a few times. Antigen: not known. A single record per CDR3 protein comes from TCRdb applying MiXCR to the 5' RACE reads. The sample carries about 540,000 distinct CDR3 sequences, 12% recorded once. This chain links TRBV25-1 with TRBJ2-2, with a weak D call TRBD2 (6 bases). Sequencing input: blood, either unsorted or a sorted T cell fraction (not recorded which). This receptor was identified in a male donor with ankylosing spondylitis. The CDR3 DNA reads as TGTGCCAGCAGTGAATATCATGGGGGAGGCGGGGAGCTGTTTTTT. Residues: CASSEYHGGGGELFF.